The rows below give T cell receptor beta chains drawn from one sample of a study of blood T cell repertoires in COVID-19. Assay used: immunoSEQ multiplex PCR; TCRdb lists only in-frame clones, some missing. The table includes some 250,000 clones, 70% to 90% detected once. The sample taken for sequencing was peripheral blood. Receptors originate from a woman aged 60-75 years with COVID-19, enrolled during active disease. CDR3s include the opening cysteine and the closing phenylalanine or tryptophan. The D gene is left open where the match is weak. The listing skips clone size in some rows; elsewhere it reads once, few, many or a size class.

TGCGCCAGCAGCCAAGCGTTAGGGGGTTGGAGTGAAGCTTTCTTT	CASSQALGGWSEAFF	TRBJ1-1	.	TRBV4-3	.
TGTGCCAGCAGTTTACCGGGACAGGGGGTAGTCGAGCAGTACTTC	CASSLPGQGVVEQYF	TRBJ2-7	TRBD1	TRBV28	.
TGTGCCAGTAGTATGGGCGGGACCCCGTACAATGAGCAGTTCTTC	CASSMGGTPYNEQFF	TRBJ2-1	.	TRBV19	.
TGCGCCAGCAGCGCCGGACAGTCCTACGAGCAGTACTTC	CASSAGQSYEQYF	TRBJ2-7	.	TRBV5-1	.
TGTGCCAGCAGCTCGAGGAGCTCCTACAATGAGCAGTTCTTC	CASSSRSSYNEQFF	TRBJ2-1	.	TRBV7-9	.
TGTGCCAGCAGAGTAGGATGGCAGGGGGGCACTGAAGCTTTCTTT	CASRVGWQGGTEAFF	TRBJ1-1	TRBD1	TRBV27	.
TGTGCCTGGTTCGGCGGAGGGGAGCTGTTTTTT	CAWFGGGELFF	TRBJ2-2	.	TRBV30	.
TGTGCCAGCAGCTTGCTGGCGGGAGGGAGTACCGGGGAGCTGTTTTTT	CASSLLAGGSTGELFF	TRBJ2-2	TRBD2	TRBV5-5	.
TGTGCCAGTAGTATCTGGCAGGGAAGAAGTGAGCAGTTCTTC	CASSIWQGRSEQFF	TRBJ2-1	.	TRBV19	.
TGTGCCAGCAGCCCGACAGGGGGCGGTCAGCCCCAGCATTTT	CASSPTGGGQPQHF	TRBJ1-5	TRBD1	TRBV27	.
TGTGCCAGCAAAACCGGGACAGGGTTAACCTACGAGCAGTACTTC	CASKTGTGLTYEQYF	TRBJ2-7	TRBD1	TRBV27	.
TGCGCCAGCAGCGTCGGACAGGGGAAACTGTTTTTT	CASSVGQGKLFF	TRBJ1-4	TRBD1	TRBV5-1	.
TGTGCCAGCAGCTTGATCGGGGACAGGGTAAGCGAGCAGTACTTC	CASSLIGDRVSEQYF	TRBJ2-7	TRBD1	TRBV5-6	.
TGCGCCAGCAGCCAAGGACTAGCGGGAGGTACCTACGGGGAGCAGTTCTTC	CASSQGLAGGTYGEQFF	TRBJ2-1	TRBD2	TRBV4-3	.
TGTGCCAGCAGCCAAGATTTGGTGCTAGCGGGAGTCGATGAGCAGTTCTTC	CASSQDLVLAGVDEQFF	TRBJ2-1	TRBD2	TRBV3-1/TRBV3-2	.
TGTGCCAGCAGCTTGGGGCGACAGGGCGAGACCCAGTACTTC	CASSLGRQGETQYF	TRBJ2-5	TRBD1	TRBV5-4	once
TGTGCCATCAGTGAGCCTACGGGGATGATGACTGAAGCTTTCTTT	CAISEPTGMMTEAFF	TRBJ1-1	.	TRBV10-3	.
TGTGCCAGCAGCCCCTCGGTGGGGTCGGCGGGCTATGGCTACACCTTC	CASSPSVGSAGYGYTF	TRBJ1-2	.	TRBV7-8	once
TGTGCCAGCAGTTACGGCGGGGGAGGAAACACCATATATTTT	CASSYGGGGNTIYF	TRBJ1-3	.	TRBV6-5	.
TGTGCCAGCAGTTACCCCAGAAACAATGAGCAGTTCTTC	CASSYPRNNEQFF	TRBJ2-1	.	TRBV6-6	.
TGTGCCTGGAGTGTAGGGGACACGTCCCCGACCCAGCATTTT	CAWSVGDTSPTQHF	TRBJ1-5	.	TRBV30	few
TGTGCCAGCAGTACCCCTCACTCCCCCACGCATGAGCAGTTCTTC	CASSTPHSPTHEQFF	TRBJ2-1	.	TRBV27	.
TGTGCCAGCAGTTTAAGTCAGGCAACTAATGAAAAACTGTTTTTT	CASSLSQATNEKLFF	TRBJ1-4	.	TRBV27	once
TGTGCCAGTACTTCCCCGACGAGGGGGTTCACTGAAGCTTTCTTT	CASTSPTRGFTEAFF	TRBJ1-1	.	TRBV19	once
TGTGCCAGCAGCCCCTGGGTTAGCGGGATATCCAATGAGCAGTTCTTC	CASSPWVSGISNEQFF	TRBJ2-1	TRBD2	TRBV7-2	.
TGTGCCAGCAGCTTGGTAGGACTAGCGGGAGATCACGAGCAGTACTTC	CASSLVGLAGDHEQYF	TRBJ2-7	TRBD2	TRBV5-4	.
TGTGCCAGTAGTATTCTGTCGGGCACTGAAGCTTTCTTT	CASSILSGTEAFF	TRBJ1-1	.	TRBV19	.
TGTGCCAGCAGCTTAGAGGGGAGGGGGGTAACTTTCTTT	CASSLEGRGVTFF	TRBJ1-1	.	TRBV11-2	.
TGTGCCAGCAGTGTAAACAGGGCTTTCGTCTTC	CASSVNRAFVF	TRBJ2-1	.	TRBV28	.
TGTGCCAGCTCACCGACAGGGTCGGGCAATCAGCCCCAGCATTTT	CASSPTGSGNQPQHF	TRBJ1-5	TRBD1	TRBV18	.
TGTGCCAGCAGACGGGACAGGGAAAACTATGGCTACACCTTC	CASRRDRENYGYTF	TRBJ1-2	TRBD1	TRBV28	few
TGTGCCAGCAGCCCCCTAGTGGGTCGCAATGAGCAGTTCTTC	CASSPLVGRNEQFF	TRBJ2-1	.	TRBV11-2	once
TGTGCCAGTAGACCACATCAGGGGAACACTGAAGCTTTCTTT	CASRPHQGNTEAFF	TRBJ1-1	.	TRBV19	few
TGTGCCAGTAGTACCTTGGCCCGAACCCAGTTCTTC	CASSTLARTQFF	TRBJ2-1	.	TRBV19	.
TGTGCCTCGGCCCCCCGGCCACTAACAACTAATGAAAAACTGTTTTTT	CASAPRPLTTNEKLFF	TRBJ1-4	.	TRBV19	.
TGCAGCGTTGAAGGCCCCGGGGGGGGCACCTCTAACTATGGCTACACCTTC	CSVEGPGGGTSNYGYTF	TRBJ1-2	.	TRBV29-1	.
TGTGCCAGCAGTCCGACAGGGGGCCGGCAGCCCCAGCATTTT	CASSPTGGRQPQHF	TRBJ1-5	TRBD1	TRBV6-5	.
TGTGCCAGTAGTATCGGCCTAGCGGGAGCCATACTCCCCGAGCAGTACTTC	CASSIGLAGAILPEQYF	TRBJ2-7	TRBD2	TRBV19	.
TGTGCCAGCCGACTAGCGGGATCCTACAATGAGCAGTTCTTC	CASRLAGSYNEQFF	TRBJ2-1	TRBD2	TRBV19	.
TGTGCCAGCAGCTTGGGTCATTACGAGCAGTACTTC	CASSLGHYEQYF	TRBJ2-7	.	TRBV5-4	.
TGCGCCAGCAGCTTGTTGGAGCAGAAGCTCTCTGGAAACACCATATATTTT	CASSLLEQKLSGNTIYF	TRBJ1-3	.	TRBV5-1	.
TGTGCCAGCAGCCAAGTAAGAGGAGGACCCACAGATACGCAGTATTTT	CASSQVRGGPTDTQYF	TRBJ2-3	.	TRBV14	.
TGTGCCAGCAGCTTAGGGGTGGGGACAGGGCCGGGAGGCTACACCTTC	CASSLGVGTGPGGYTF	TRBJ1-2	TRBD1	TRBV7-8	.
TGCGCCAGCAGCCATGCCGGGACAGGCGGTGGCTACACCTTC	CASSHAGTGGGYTF	TRBJ1-2	TRBD1	TRBV4-1	once
TGTGCCACCTCCCCCGCAACTAATGAAAAACTGTTTTTT	CATSPATNEKLFF	TRBJ1-4	.	TRBV19	.
TGTGCCTGGAGAACGGGACTAGCGGGAGCTGGTGATACGCAGTATTTT	CAWRTGLAGAGDTQYF	TRBJ2-3	TRBD2	TRBV30	.
TGTGCCAGCACCCGCGCCCAGGGGGCGTTAACTGGGAATGAGCAGTTCTTC	CASTRAQGALTGNEQFF	TRBJ2-1	TRBD1	TRBV5-5	few
TGTGCCTGGAGCCTCGGGGGGGGATCTGAAGCTTTCTTT	CAWSLGGGSEAFF	TRBJ1-1	.	TRBV30	.
TGTGCCAGCAGCGTAGGAGGGCAGTACTATGGCTACACCTTC	CASSVGGQYYGYTF	TRBJ1-2	.	TRBV9	once
TGTGCCTGGAGAGGGACAGGGAACTACGAGCAGTACTTC	CAWRGTGNYEQYF	TRBJ2-7	TRBD1	TRBV30	.
TGCAGCGCCTCCGGGAATAACTATGGCTACACCTTC	CSASGNNYGYTF	TRBJ1-2	.	TRBV29-1	.
TGCGCCAGCATGAACGGTTTAAGCTCCTACAATGAGCAGTTCTTC	CASMNGLSSYNEQFF	TRBJ2-1	.	TRBV5-1	.
TGTGCCAGCAGGGCGGACAGCTCCTACAATGAGCAGTTCTTC	CASRADSSYNEQFF	TRBJ2-1	.	TRBV28	.
TGTGCCACCAGTGATTCGGCCAGGTTAATGGATACGCAGTATTTT	CATSDSARLMDTQYF	TRBJ2-3	.	TRBV24-1	few
TGTGCCAGCAGCGCCGGTGGGGGGACGGGGAATGAGCAGTTCTTC	CASSAGGGTGNEQFF	TRBJ2-1	.	TRBV9	few
TGTGCCAGCAGTTTATCAGGGGGCAGAGGCACTGAAGCTTTCTTT	CASSLSGGRGTEAFF	TRBJ1-1	TRBD1	TRBV27	.
TGTGCCAGCAAACTCAGGGACACTCCGACCGGGGCCTTC	CASKLRDTPTGAF	TRBJ1-2	.	TRBV6-1	.
TGTGCCAGCAGTTGGACAGGGGGCGGCGGCTACACCTTC	CASSWTGGGGYTF	TRBJ1-2	TRBD1	TRBV28	.